Sequencing of this TCR beta chain was carried out in a study of T cell repertoires in cytomegalovirus infection. About the research overall: Carrying CMV and the relevant HLA type showed in public TCR beta signatures.

TCRdb fed the reads into MiXCR, producing one record per CDR3 protein. Here the sample spans 650,000 to 900,000 distinct CDR3 sequences, around a third being singletons. Note on this clonotype: Its antigen remains unknown.

V gave up 6 bases and J gave up 2 bases, with 14 bases separating them. CDR1 and CDR2 from the germline V gene are MNHEY and SMNVEV (reference sequence). The CDR3 is 14 residues long. The chain has TRBV27 and TRBJ2-7; perhaps TRBD1 as D (5 bases). The TCR sequence derives from a human donor in good health (CMV status not recorded). Some clones in this sample may be carry-over from other donors' samples. The sequenced sample was cultured CD8+ T cells from PBMCs, obtained from culture after CMV antigen stimulation. CDR3 residues: CASSAGMATYEQYF. DNA of the CDR3: TGTGCCAGCAGCGCAGGGATGGCCACCTACGAGCAGTACTTC.